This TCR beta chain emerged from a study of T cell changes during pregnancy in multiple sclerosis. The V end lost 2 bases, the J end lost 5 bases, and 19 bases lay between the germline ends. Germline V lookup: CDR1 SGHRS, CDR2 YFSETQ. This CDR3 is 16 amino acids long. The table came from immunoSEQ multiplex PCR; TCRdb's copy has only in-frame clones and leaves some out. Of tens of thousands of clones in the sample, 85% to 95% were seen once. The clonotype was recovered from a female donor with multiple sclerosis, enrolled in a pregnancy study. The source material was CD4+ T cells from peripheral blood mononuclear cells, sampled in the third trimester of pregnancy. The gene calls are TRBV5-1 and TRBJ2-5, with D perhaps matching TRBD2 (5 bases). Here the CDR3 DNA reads TGCGCCAGCAGCTTAACCGGAGGATCGGTCAGGGAGACCCAGTACTTC. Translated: CASSLTGGSVRETQYF.